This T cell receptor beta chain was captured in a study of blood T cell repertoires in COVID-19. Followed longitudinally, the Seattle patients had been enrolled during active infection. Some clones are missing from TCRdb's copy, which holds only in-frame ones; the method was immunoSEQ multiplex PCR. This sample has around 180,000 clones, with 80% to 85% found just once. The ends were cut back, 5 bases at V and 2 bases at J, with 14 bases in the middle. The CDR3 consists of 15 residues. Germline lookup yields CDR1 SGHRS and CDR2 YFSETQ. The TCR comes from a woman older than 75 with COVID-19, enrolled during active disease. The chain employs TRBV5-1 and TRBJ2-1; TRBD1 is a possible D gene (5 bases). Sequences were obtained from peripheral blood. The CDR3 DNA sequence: TGCGCCAGCAGTCTCCAGGGTAGCCCCTACAATGAGCAGTTCTTC. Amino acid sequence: CASSLQGSPYNEQFF.